These T cell receptor beta chains were read from a single sample in a study of cytomegalovirus exposure and HLA in healthy donors. Repertoires were generated with immunoSEQ multiplex PCR, while TCRdb's copy carries only in-frame clones and drops some. The sample lists fewer than 120,000 clones, 75% to 80% occurring once. The material sequenced was PBMCs. These receptors originate from a woman aged 25 to 39 in good health and CMV-seronegative. The conserved cysteine and the conserved F or W are not part of the CDR3 here.

v_gene | CDR3aa
TRBV4-1 | ASRLDRDYNSPLH
TRBV30 | AWTRVAGNTIY
TRBV25-1 | ASSEYIRGVETQY
TRBV5-6 | ASSFGYEQY
TRBV14 | ASSQDWASPGELF
TRBV29-1 | SVDSYTEAF
TRBV29-1 | SVRASGASGELF
TRBV7-9 | ASSKGQGLLGELF
TRBV2 | ASRKAGTGAYEQY
TRBV5-1 | ASTQAGGSETQY
TRBV19 | ASTLDREDEKLF
TRBV28 | ASLKQINQPQH
TRBV4-1 | ASRRDTGGSNQPQH
TRBV29-1 | SVGTGGPYEQY
TRBV4-1 | ASSQGVQGASGNTIY
TRBV30 | AWSVPDREAYNSPLH
TRBV6-1 | ASSADRENIQY